This T cell receptor beta chain appears in the sequencing data of a study of blood T cell repertoires in COVID-19. The CDR3 runs 13 residues. The junction had 4 bases not matched to a gene; V was cut back by 4 bases and J by 7 bases. Germline CDR1 is MNHEY and CDR2 is SVGEGT. The repertoire was sequenced with immunoSEQ multiplex PCR; TCRdb's copy has only in-frame clones and lacks some. The sample has around 150,000 clones, roughly nine tenths seen once. The genes are TRBV6-2 or TRBV6-3 and TRBJ2-1; 7 nucleotides agree with TRBD2. Sequencing input: peripheral blood. The TCR sequence derives from a woman aged 55-75 years with active COVID-19. CDR3 region: CASSWGGPNEQFF. DNA of the CDR3: TGTGCCAGCAGTTGGGGAGGGCCTAATGAGCAGTTCTTC.